Sequencing of this T cell receptor beta chain was carried out in a study of long-term antiretroviral therapy in people with HIV. Regarding the study as a whole: Repertoires from HIV showed CDR3 length ranges narrower than those of controls.

Run at survey level, the immunoSEQ assay was version v3.0. TCRdb's table, derived via immunoSEQ multiplex PCR, lists solely in-frame clones and lacks some. This table has about 16,000 clones, around 90% appearing once. The V gene end was trimmed by 0 bases and the J gene end by 3 bases; junction bases not matched to a gene: 2. CDR1 is SGHRS and CDR2 is YFSETQ in the germline V gene. CDR3 size: 14 residues. Per donor, at least one pre-ART and at least two post-ART PBMC samples were obtained. Notes on this clone: Antigen unknown.

The TCR comes from a woman younger than 45 with HIV. The sequenced sample was unsorted PBMCs, obtained 2.2 to 2.3 years before starting antiretroviral therapy. The gene calls are TRBV5-1 and TRBJ1-2; 7 nucleotides align to TRBD1. CDR3 sequence: CASSLAGGDYGYTF. The CDR3 DNA follows: TGCGCCAGCAGCTTGGCAGGGGGGGACTATGGCTACACCTTC.